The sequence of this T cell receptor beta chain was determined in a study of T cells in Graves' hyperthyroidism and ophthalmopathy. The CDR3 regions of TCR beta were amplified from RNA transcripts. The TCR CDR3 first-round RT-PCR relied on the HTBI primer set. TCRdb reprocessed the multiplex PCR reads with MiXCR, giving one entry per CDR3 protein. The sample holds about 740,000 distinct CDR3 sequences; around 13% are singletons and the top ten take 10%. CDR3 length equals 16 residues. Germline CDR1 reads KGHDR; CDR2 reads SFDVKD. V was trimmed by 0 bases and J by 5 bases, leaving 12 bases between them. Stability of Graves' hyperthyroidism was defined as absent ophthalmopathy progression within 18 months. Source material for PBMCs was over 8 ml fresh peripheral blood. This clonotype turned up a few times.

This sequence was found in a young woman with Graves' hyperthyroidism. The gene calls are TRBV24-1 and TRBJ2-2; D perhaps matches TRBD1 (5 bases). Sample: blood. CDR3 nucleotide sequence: TGTGCCACCAGTGATTTGGACTCCCCAGGGACCGGGGAGCTGTTTTTT. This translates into CATSDLDSPGTGELFF.